This entry is about one TCR beta chain. The antigen is not known. Blood collection times were about day -28 and days 30, 100, 180 posttransplant. Sequencing used immunoSEQ multiplex PCR; TCRdb keeps in-frame clones, though not all of them. This sample has around 8,000 clones, with just over 90% found just once. The sample belongs to a study of T cell clonotyping in hematopoietic cell transplantation. Study-wide points: Graft donor and pretransplant recipient Inverse Simpson Index values predicted broader posttransplant TCR diversity.

Germline CDR1 DFQATT, CDR2 SNEGSKA (reference sequence). The CDR3 spans 10 residues. The sequences come from PBMCs, collected 180 days after allogeneic stem cell transplant. The clonotype originates from a female patient aged 50-60 years who had an allogeneic stem cell transplant from an unrelated donor, so the T cells may come from the graft donor. Some clones in this sample may be carry-over from other donors' samples. This chain links TRBV20-1 with TRBJ1-2; 7 bases are shared with TRBD1. CDR3 amino acids: CRTGSYGYTF. In DNA form, the CDR3 reads TGCAGGACAGGGAGCTATGGCTACACCTTC.